This T cell receptor (beta chain) was sequenced in a study of T cells in Graves' hyperthyroidism and ophthalmopathy. Amplified TCR beta CDR3 regions came from RNA transcripts. The HTBI set primed first-round TCR CDR3 RT-PCR. TCRdb itself ran the multiplex PCR reads through MiXCR, one entry per CDR3 protein. The table includes around 600,000 distinct CDR3 sequences, roughly 15% detected once. The CDR3 length is 19 residues. V lost 2 bases, J lost 6 bases, and 13 bases stayed unmatched. Germline V gene data show CDR1 as SGHTA and CDR2 as FQGTGA. The study based diagnoses on clinical symptoms, serum thyroxine and TRAb, thyroid ultrasound and orbital computed tomography. In this sample, this clonotype turned up many times.

Sequencing used blood. The clonotype originates from a woman aged 35 to 49 with Graves' ophthalmopathy. V gene TRBV7-3 combines with J gene TRBJ2-3, with 14 bases that match TRBD2. The CDR3 loop is CASSLRVGLAGGALDTQYF. The CDR3 DNA sequence: TGTGCCAGCAGCTTACGTGTCGGACTAGCGGGGGGTGCCCTGGATACGCAGTATTTT.